Described below is a single T cell receptor beta chain sequence and its context. No antigen is known for it. The source of the sample is a study of T cell responses to AZD1222 COVID-19 vaccine. Study results and limitations: With two AZD1222 doses given, Spike-specific TCR breadth and depth both rose.

The germline V gene encodes CDR1 SEHNR and CDR2 FQNEAQ (reference sequence). This CDR3 is built from 14 residues. V shed 2 bases and J shed 0 bases, with 7 bases lying between them. Using immunoSEQ multiplex PCR, the repertoire was profiled, and TCRdb retains in-frame clones only, with some absent. The sample carries around 200,000 clones, 88% recorded once. The chain has TRBV7-9 and TRBJ1-1; D remains unclear. The clonotype originates from an adult in good health. Sequencing was performed on peripheral blood, taken on day 0 of AZD1222 vaccination. The CDR3 spells CASSLNSLNTEAFF. The CDR3 region has the DNA TGTGCCAGCAGCTTAAACTCGTTGAACACTGAAGCTTTCTTT.